This TCR beta chain was profiled in a study of cytomegalovirus exposure and HLA in healthy donors. Concerning this clone itself: What it binds is not known. This sample includes further DNA sequences coding for the same CDR3.

Study results and caveats: HLA restriction was apparent for most CMV-associated TCR beta chains in a later analysis. Other equally common chains were less clonally expanded than HLA-associated TCR beta chains, a later analysis showed. V segments that were indistinguishable, TRBV6-2 and TRBV6-3 among them, were omitted from analysis.

Germline lookup yields CDR1 SGHRS and CDR2 YFSETQ. The junction had 7 bases not matched to a gene; V was cut back by 4 bases and J by 3 bases. CDR3 length equals 17 residues. The PCR was carried out with 60 Vbeta primers and 13 Jbeta primers. Profiled with immunoSEQ multiplex PCR; TCRdb holds only in-frame clones, not every one. The sample's table shows approximately 180,000 clones. Sequencing was done on a sample of PBMCs. The receptor's source is a man aged 25 to 40 in good health and CMV-seronegative. This chain connects TRBV5-1 to TRBJ2-3; 14 positions agree with TRBD2. The CDR3: CASSAGLAGEETDTQYF. As DNA, the CDR3 is TGCGCCAGCAGCGCGGGACTAGCGGGGGAGGAGACAGATACGCAGTATTTT.